This TCR beta chain was profiled in a study of cytomegalovirus exposure and HLA in healthy donors. A multiplex PCR was run with 60 Vbeta primers and 13 Jbeta primers. Only in-frame clones appear in the TCRdb table, and some are missing; sequencing was by immunoSEQ multiplex PCR. This sample has around 100,000 clones, with approximately 79% found just once. This clone was observed once. What it binds is not known. J gave up 3 bases and V 8 bases, and 25 bases lay outside the gene matches. The CDR3 sequence is 19 residues long. The V gene's germline CDR1 is MNHEY and CDR2 SMNVEV (reference sequence). Each donor was healthy, and each was a bone marrow donor. Findings and limits, study-wide: A link between a missense DCLRE1C variant and TCR beta V- and J-gene trimming emerged from a later analysis. In presence/absence analyses, roughly uniform sequencing depth across donors was assumed. Reportedly, fewer N-insertions than the approximately 700-donor mean appeared in an Asian-associated ancestry cluster in a later analysis.

J is TRBJ2-7 and V is TRBV27; TRBD1 aligns across 7 bases. The receptor comes from a woman aged 35 to 49 in good health and CMV-seronegative. Input material: PBMCs. The CDR3 DNA follows: TGTGCCAGCGTTGGTGTGAGTCAGGGGGAATACTACTACTACTACGAGCAGTACTTC. Translation gives CASVGVSQGEYYYYYEQYF.